A selection of T cell receptor beta chains follows, all from one sample in a study of PD-L1 blockade in urothelial cancer. Generated by immunoSEQ multiplex PCR, the TCRdb table keeps only in-frame clones and is missing some. The table has about 100,000 clones, roughly 84% seen once; the top ten hold 2.4%. The sequenced sample was PBMCs, obtained around atezolizumab (anti-PD-L1) treatment. These receptors were taken from a man aged 50-60 years with urothelial cancer. The CDR3 runs from the conserved cysteine through the conserved F or W. Each record gives: V gene, J gene, D gene, clone size, CDR3 DNA, CDR3 protein. The D gene is left open where the match is weak. Clone size is stated in some rows and not others, as once, few, many or a class when expanded.

>TRBV9|TRBJ1-1|-|once
TGTGCCAGCAGCGTAGGGGTGGAGGGGACTGAAGCTTTCTTT
CASSVGVEGTEAFF
>TRBV5-1|TRBJ2-5|TRBD1|-
TGCGCCAGCAGCTTTAGTTTGGCAGGGGGAGAGACCCAGTACTTC
CASSFSLAGGETQYF
>TRBV9|TRBJ2-7|-|-
TGTGCCAGCAGCGTAGGTCAGGGCGAGCAGTACTTC
CASSVGQGEQYF
>TRBV28|TRBJ2-1|-|-
TGTGCCAGCAGACTCCGGAGTGAGCAGTTCTTC
CASRLRSEQFF
>TRBV19|TRBJ2-5|TRBD2|-
TGTGCCAGTAGTATTCTAGCGGGACCGCAAGAGACCCAGTACTTC
CASSILAGPQETQYF
>TRBV11-2|TRBJ2-7|TRBD2|-
TGTGCCAGCAGCTTAGCTACTAGCGGGTCTCCCTACGAGCAGTACTTC
CASSLATSGSPYEQYF
>TRBV28|TRBJ1-2|-|-
TGTGCCAGCAGGTCCCCGGGGGGCGGCGGCTATGGCTACACCTTC
CASRSPGGGGYGYTF
>TRBV30|TRBJ1-6|-|-
TGTGCCTGGACCCCCCGCGGGAGAAATAATTCACCCCTCCACTTT
CAWTPRGRNNSPLHF
>TRBV5-5|TRBJ1-2|-|-
TGTGCCAGCAGCTTTTTGTCAGGGGAGGGCTACACCTTC
CASSFLSGEGYTF
>TRBV7-9|TRBJ1-1|-|-
TGTGCCAGCAGCTTAGCATCGGGTGAAGCTTTCTTT
CASSLASGEAFF
>TRBV5-1|TRBJ1-1|-|-
TGCGCCAGCAGCCCGAACCTAAACACTGAAGCTTTCTTT
CASSPNLNTEAFF
>TRBV28|TRBJ2-7|TRBD1|-
TGTGCCAGCAGGCAGGACAGGGTAGTAGGCGAGCAGTACTTC
CASRQDRVVGEQYF
>TRBV7-8|TRBJ2-3|TRBD1|-
TGTGCCAGCAGCTTAGAGGCCCCGGGACAGGGATTGGCAGATACGCAGTATTTT
CASSLEAPGQGLADTQYF
>TRBV29-1|TRBJ1-1|TRBD1|-
TGCAGCGCGGACAGGGGGTACGCTGAAGCTTTCTTT
CSADRGYAEAFF
>TRBV7-7|TRBJ1-1|-|few
TGTGCTAGCAGCCAGGACAGGAACACTGAAGCTTTCTTT
CASSQDRNTEAFF
>TRBV25-1|TRBJ2-5|TRBD2|-
TGTGCCAGCAGTGAAGGCCGACTAGCGGGAGGGCTTGGGACCCAGTACTTC
CASSEGRLAGGLGTQYF
>TRBV16|TRBJ1-6|TRBD1|-
TGTGCCAGCAGCCAATCCCCAGGGGGAGGCTCACCCCTCCACTTT
CASSQSPGGGSPLHF
>TRBV7-8|TRBJ2-7|TRBD1|-
TGTGCCAGCAGCCTTCTACCCTCCCGGGACAGTCTTAGTTACGAGCAGTACTTC
CASSLLPSRDSLSYEQYF
>TRBV6-5|TRBJ2-7|TRBD2|-
TGTGCCAGCAGTTACTCGACGGGGAGGGCCAACGAGCAGTACTTC
CASSYSTGRANEQYF
>TRBV5-4|TRBJ2-7|TRBD2|-
TGTGCCAGCAGCCAGCCCGGGACTACTTTATCCGAGCAGTACTTC
CASSQPGTTLSEQYF
>TRBV9|TRBJ2-5|-|-
TGTGCCAGCAGCGTAGGCGGGCAAGAGACCCAGTACTTC
CASSVGGQETQYF
>TRBV19|TRBJ2-5|TRBD1|-
TGTGCCAGTAAAAAGACAGGGGGCTACGAGACCCAGTACTTC
CASKKTGGYETQYF